A single sample gave rise to the 4 T cell receptor beta chains below, sequenced in a study of T cell repertoires in cytomegalovirus infection. Each CDR3 protein is one row after TCRdb ran MiXCR on the reads. This table has fewer than 850,000 distinct CDR3 sequences, 25% to 30% appearing once. No antigen has been identified for these receptors. Here the sequenced sample was cultured CD8+ T cells from PBMCs, taken from culture after CMV antigen stimulation. The origin of the receptors is a human donor in good health (CMV status not recorded). Some clones in this sample may be carry-over from other donors' samples.

This clonotype was seen ten or more times. The chain is built from TRBV7-6 and TRBJ2-7; a possible D gene is TRBD1 (5 bases). Trimming left V 2 bases short and J 4 bases short, with 12 bases between. The CDR3 is 14 residues long. From germline, CDR1 is SGHVS and CDR2 FNYEAQ. The CDR3 loop is CASSLRARVYEQYF. CDR3 nucleotide sequence: TGTGCCAGCAGCTTACGGGCCAGGGTTTACGAGCAGTACTTC. The full variable domain, completed using reference TRBV7-6 and TRBJ2-7, is GAGVSQSPRYKVTKRGQDVALRCDPISGHVSLYWYRQALGQGPEFLTYFNYEAQQDKSGLPNDRFSAERPEGSISTLTIQRTEQRDSAMYRCASSLRARVYEQYFGPGTRLTVT.

Many counts were recorded for this clonotype. The chain recombines TRBV7-9 with TRBJ2-5; D is possibly TRBD1 (6 bases). Trimming stripped 1 base from V and 0 bases from J, with 15 bases between. CDR1 is SEHNR and CDR2 is FQNEAQ in the germline V gene (reference sequence). The CDR3 has 17 amino acids. DNA for the CDR3: TGTGCCAGCAGCTTAGTCGACAGGACCTTAGACCAAGAGACCCAGTACTTC. It translates to CASSLVDRTLDQETQYF. Combining the CDR3 with reference TRBV7-9 and TRBJ2-5 gives the whole variable domain DTGVSQNPRHKITKRGQNVTFRCDPISEHNRLYWYRQTLGQGPEFLTYFQNEAQLEKSRLLSDRFSAERPKGSFSTLEIQRTEQGDSAMYLCASSLVDRTLDQETQYFGPGTRLLVL.

About this clonotype: Its ends do not fully match the called genes, so a read error is possible. CDR3 residues: CASSQDLGRGNTGELFF. CDR3 nucleotide sequence: TGTGCCAGCAGCCAAGATTTGGGCAGGGGGAACACCGGGGAGCTGTTTTTT. This chain links TRBV4-1 with TRBJ2-2; a weak D match, TRBD1 (6 bases). The CDR3 loop spans 17 amino acids. Germline CDR1 and CDR2: MGHRA and YSYEKL.

This clonotype was detected a few times. The V call is TRBV29-1, the J call TRBJ2-2, with 8 bases matching TRBD1. Germline trimming cut 6 bases from V and 1 base from J; bases unmatched to any gene: 7. This CDR3 is 15 amino acids long. Germline V gives CDR1 SQVTM, CDR2 ANQGSEA. The CDR3 sequence: CSVNGQGQNTGELFF. CDR3 nucleotides: TGCAGCGTCAACGGACAGGGCCAGAACACCGGGGAGCTGTTTTTT.